Each of the 30 T cell receptor beta chains below was sequenced from the same sample in a study of blood T cell repertoires in COVID-19. The method was immunoSEQ multiplex PCR; TCRdb's version includes in-frame clones alone and lacks a portion of them. Of about 180,000 clones listed, over 75% were seen once; the top ten hold approximately 11%. The sample was peripheral blood. The receptors originated from a human donor with active or convalescent COVID-19. The donor label of this sample is uncertain.

This clone was seen more than once but under ten times. The V gene is TRBV2, the J gene TRBJ2-1; 13 nucleotides match TRBD2. There are 18 residues in the CDR3. The trim removed 9 bases at V and 5 bases at J, leaving 16 bases unmatched. Germline assignment: CDR1 SNHLY and CDR2 FYNNEI. The CDR3 DNA is TGTGCCAGTCCGGGACGGACAACTAGCGGGGGGGTAAACAATGAGCAGTTCTTC. Protein product: CASPGRTTSGGVNNEQFF.

The chain uses TRBV2 and TRBJ1-1; 7 bases are a match to TRBD1. This CDR3 contains 11 residues. The germline V gene has CDR1 SNHLY and CDR2 FYNNEI. V was clipped by 5 bases and J by 7 bases; unmatched bases: 1. In DNA, the CDR3 is TGTGCCAGCAGTAGACAGGGTGAAGCTTTCTTT. Encoded protein: CASSRQGEAFF.

This chain uses TRBV7-8 with TRBJ1-1; D is uncertain. Trimming shortened V by 1 base and J by 1 base, and 7 bases separated the two germline ends. The CDR3 runs to 14 residues. The germline CDR1 and CDR2 sequences are SGHVS and FQNEAQ. CDR3 DNA sequence: TGTGCCAGCAGCTTAGGCCGGGGGAACACTGAAGCTTTCTTT. Protein: CASSLGRGNTEAFF.

The CDR3 loop reads CAWSPLVASGSYNEQFF. The CDR3, as DNA: TGTGCCTGGAGTCCTTTAGTGGCTAGCGGTTCCTACAATGAGCAGTTCTTC. The chain links TRBV30 to TRBJ2-1; 7 nucleotides align to TRBD2. V was clipped by 2 bases and J by 1 base; unmatched bases: 11. The CDR3 has 17 amino acids. From germline, CDR1 is GTSNPN and CDR2 SVGIG (reference sequence).

This chain uses TRBV19 with TRBJ2-7; D ambiguous. From germline, CDR1 is LNHDA and CDR2 SQIVND (reference sequence). The V end lost 3 bases, the J end lost 5 bases, and 14 bases lay between the germline ends. The CDR3 consists of 14 residues. The CDR3 coding sequence is TGTGCCAGTAGTATGGTGGGTAGTAGCCACGAGCAGTACTTC. This translates into CASSMVGSSHEQYF.

This chain joins TRBV2 and TRBJ2-4; D call uncertain. Germline loops: CDR1 SNHLY, CDR2 FYNNEI. The V end was cut by 0 bases, the J end by 7 bases, with 7 bases between. The CDR3 loop spans 13 amino acids. For the CDR3, the DNA is TGTGCCAGCAGTGAAGCGTACATGAACATTCAGTACTTC. Protein: CASSEAYMNIQYF.

This clone was observed a few times. This chain connects TRBV5-4 to TRBJ2-7; 12 bases line up with TRBD2. This CDR3 comprises 17 residues. The junction had 9 bases not matched to a gene; V was cut back by 4 bases and J by 1 base. CDR1 is SGHNT, CDR2 YYREEE, per germline (reference sequence). As DNA, the CDR3 is TGTGCCAGCAGCATTGGGACTAGCGGGCGTCTTTCCTACGAGCAGTACTTC. Encoded protein: CASSIGTSGRLSYEQYF.

The chain links TRBV7-2 to TRBJ2-1; D gene ambiguous. The CDR3 is made up of 11 amino acids. Germline assignment: CDR1 SGHTA and CDR2 FQGNSA. V gave up 5 bases and J gave up 7 bases, with 6 bases separating them. DNA for the CDR3: TGTGCCAGCAGCAACTTAAATGAGCAGTTCTTC. It encodes CASSNLNEQFF.

The rearrangement joins TRBV11-1 to TRBJ2-1; 8 nucleotides align to TRBD2. J lost 7 bases, V lost 5 bases, and 10 bases had no gene match. The CDR3 totals 15 residues. CDR1 is SGHAT, CDR2 FQDESV, per germline (reference sequence). The CDR3 protein is CASSRGGAPGNEQFF. The CDR3 DNA is TGTGCCAGCAGCCGGGGGGGGGCCCCGGGAAATGAGCAGTTCTTC. The variable domain in full, with the rest retrieved from reference TRBV11-1 and TRBJ2-1, is EAEVAQSPRYKITEKSQAVAFWCDPISGHATLYWYRQILGQGPELLVQFQDESVVDDSQLPKDRFSAERLKGVDSTLKIQPAELGDSAMYLCASSRGGAPGNEQFFGPGTRLTVL.

The rearrangement joins TRBV5-6 to TRBJ2-5; 8 bases fit TRBD2. Germline V gene data show CDR1 as SGHDT and CDR2 as YYEEEE. The CDR3 length is 15 residues. The V and J ends lost 2 bases and 0 bases, in that order; junction bases with no gene match: 3. The CDR3 DNA follows: TGTGCCAGCAGCTTCCCCGGGAGGGACCAAGAGACCCAGTACTTC. It is translated as CASSFPGRDQETQYF.

CDR3 nucleotides: TGTGCCAGCAGTTACTCGGGCTCGCTGGGGACCCAGTACTTC. Translating gives CASSYSGSLGTQYF. The chain has TRBV6-5 and TRBJ2-5; unclear D gene. Germline loops: CDR1 MNHEY, CDR2 SVGAGI. V was trimmed by 0 bases and J by 7 bases, leaving 12 bases between them. CDR3 length: 14 residues.

This sequence joins TRBV5-1 and TRBJ2-3; D ambiguous. V was trimmed by 0 bases and J by 4 bases, leaving 12 bases between them. CDR1 is SGHRS, CDR2 YFSETQ, per germline. CDR3 size: 15 residues. In DNA form, the CDR3 reads TGCGCCAGCAGCTTGGGGCTACCGGCGGCAGATACGCAGTATTTT. Protein product: CASSLGLPAADTQYF.

This chain connects TRBV29-1 to TRBJ1-1; 7 bases fit TRBD1. The length of the CDR3 is 13 residues. With 7 bases clipped from V and 4 bases from J, the junction kept 9 bases outside the gene matches. Germline assignment: CDR1 SQVTM and CDR2 ANQGSEA. CDR3: CSALSAGGTEAFF. The DNA for the CDR3 is TGCAGCGCTCTTTCGGCAGGGGGCACTGAAGCTTTCTTT.

The V and J genes are TRBV12-3 or TRBV12-4 and TRBJ2-1; D gene unclear. The ends were cut back, 6 bases at V and 15 bases at J, with 12 bases in the middle. CDR3 length: 10 residues. The CDR3 coding sequence is TGTGCCAGCAGCGAGTCTCTCCCGTTCTTC. Translated, it gives CASSESLPFF.

V usage is TRBV6-1 and J usage is TRBJ2-3; weak D call: TRBD1 (5 bases). CDR1 and CDR2 (germline): MNHNS, SASEGT. This CDR3 has 16 amino acids. V lost 1 base and J lost 2, with 13 bases in between. CDR3 residues: CASSEGWGSYTDTQYF. The CDR3 DNA reads TGTGCCAGCAGTGAAGGGTGGGGCAGTTACACAGATACGCAGTATTTT.

This clone was observed a few times. The chain combines TRBV13 with TRBJ2-7; a possible D gene is TRBD2 (5 bases). Germline CDR1 PRHDT, CDR2 FYEKMQ (reference sequence). This CDR3 has 17 residues. V gave up 5 bases and J gave up 1 base, with 21 bases separating them. CDR3 protein: CASSPKPGWERSYEQYF. The CDR3 nucleotides read TGTGCCAGCAGCCCAAAACCGGGGTGGGAACGGTCCTACGAGCAGTACTTC.

The rearrangement joins TRBV5-1 to TRBJ2-5; 9 bases map to TRBD2. The CDR3 has 17 amino acids. From germline, CDR1 is SGHRS and CDR2 YFSETQ. With V trimmed by 4 bases and J by 4 bases, 14 bases remained unmatched. CDR3 loop: CASSLLAGRKAGETQYF. The CDR3 DNA follows: TGCGCCAGCAGCCTCCTAGCGGGGAGAAAAGCGGGAGAGACCCAGTACTTC.

This clone was counted once. The chain joins TRBV9 to TRBJ2-1; tentatively, D is TRBD2 (5 bases). From germline, CDR1 is SGDLS and CDR2 YYNGEE. Trimming took off 4 bases at V and 2 bases at J, with 10 bases between the two ends. The CDR3 runs to 14 residues. The CDR3: CASSRGFTYNEQFF. The CDR3 DNA reads TGTGCCAGCAGCCGGGGTTTCACCTACAATGAGCAGTTCTTC. Variable domain in full (rest from reference TRBV9 and TRBJ2-1): DSGVTQTPKHLITATGQRVTLRCSPRSGDLSVYWYQQSLDQGLQFLIQYYNGEERAKGNILERFSAQQFPDLHSELNLSSLELGDSALYFCASSRGFTYNEQFFGPGTRLTVL.

This chain joins TRBV27 and TRBJ1-1, with a weak D call TRBD1 (5 bases). The CDR3 loop spans 16 amino acids. Trimming left V 2 bases short and J 4 bases short, with 17 bases between. Germline CDR1 and CDR2: MNHEY and SMNVEV (reference sequence). The CDR3 DNA follows: TGTGCCAGCAGTTTAATATCCACGCAGGGCCCCACTGAAGCTTTCTTT. Its translation: CASSLISTQGPTEAFF.

V usage is TRBV4-2 and J usage is TRBJ1-2, with D possibly being TRBD1 (5 bases). V shed 4 bases and J shed 8 bases, with 14 bases lying between them. The germline gives CDR1 LGHNA, CDR2 YNFKEQ. This CDR3 has 13 amino acids. CDR3 sequence: CASSPRVGVGYTF. CDR3 nucleotides: TGTGCCAGCAGCCCAAGAGTAGGGGTGGGCTACACCTTC.

The chain joins TRBV6-2 or TRBV6-3 to TRBJ2-1, with 13 bases fitting TRBD2. In germline, CDR1 is MNHEY, CDR2 SVGEGT. V dropped 5 bases and J dropped 0; count of bases not matched to a gene: 10. This CDR3 comprises 19 residues. The chain's CDR3 is CASSRTSGSPFSSYNEQFF. CDR3 coding DNA: TGTGCCAGCAGTCGGACTAGCGGGAGCCCTTTCAGCTCCTACAATGAGCAGTTCTTC.

In nucleotides, the CDR3 is TGCAGCGTCCGGACAGGCCTGAACACTGAAGCTTTCTTT. Its translation: CSVRTGLNTEAFF. The V gene is TRBV29-1, the J gene TRBJ1-1; TRBD1 agrees at 7 bases. This CDR3 is 13 amino acids long. The junction had 4 bases not matched to a gene; V was cut back by 6 bases and J by 0 bases. The germline V gene encodes CDR1 SQVTM and CDR2 ANQGSEA.

The V gene is TRBV2, the J gene TRBJ2-7; possibly TRBD1 for D (6 bases). Germline assignment: CDR1 SNHLY and CDR2 FYNNEI. V lost 8 bases to trimming and J lost 2 bases, with 16 bases between them. The CDR3 is 14 amino acids. The CDR3 here is CASWSGDLTYEQYF. In DNA, the CDR3 is TGTGCCAGCTGGTCAGGGGATCTGACCTACGAGCAGTACTTC.

V is TRBV11-3 and J is TRBJ2-3; TRBD1 might be the D (6 bases). V was shortened by 5 bases and J by 2 bases, with 11 bases between the two germline ends. Germline V gene sequence: CDR1 SGHNT, CDR2 YENEEA. This CDR3 comprises 14 residues. The CDR3 nucleotides read TGTGCCAGCAGCAGCGGACAGTTCACAGATACGCAGTATTTT. Translating it yields CASSSGQFTDTQYF.

The chain employs TRBV13 and TRBJ1-1; 8 bases match TRBD1. Germline V lookup: CDR1 PRHDT, CDR2 FYEKMQ (reference sequence). This CDR3 has 14 residues. V trimming: 6 bases; J trimming: 6 bases; junction bases outside the gene matches: 9. CDR3 in DNA: TGTGCCAGCAGGCATCAGGGGGCGGGGGCTGAAGCTTTCTTT. Translation: CASRHQGAGAEAFF.

The V gene is TRBV5-1, the J gene TRBJ2-3; 8 positions agree with TRBD2. V was pared by 1 base and J by 2 bases, with 9 bases of the junction left unmatched. The CDR3 consists of 17 residues. Germline loops: CDR1 SGHRS, CDR2 YFSETQ. CDR3 coding DNA: TGCGCCAGCAGCTTGAGCATAGCGGGGACCTTCACAGATACGCAGTATTTT. This sequence encodes CASSLSIAGTFTDTQYF.

This rearrangement joins TRBV28 to TRBJ2-4; 7 nucleotides match TRBD2. Germline-derived CDR1 and CDR2 are MDHEN and SYDVKM. This CDR3 comprises 18 residues. The ends lost 7 bases at V and 1 base at J; junction bases unmatched: 16. This CDR3 is CASTSTLEGGRAKNIQYF. In DNA, the CDR3 is TGTGCCAGCACCAGCACTCTAGAGGGAGGGAGGGCCAAAAACATTCAGTACTTC.

The rearrangement joins TRBV7-9 to TRBJ2-1; 9 positions agree with TRBD2. Germline-derived CDR1 and CDR2 are SEHNR and FQNEAQ (reference sequence). The ends lost 3 bases at V and 3 bases at J; junction bases unmatched: 3. The CDR3 spans 15 residues. CDR3 region: CASSFVAGDYNEQFF. The CDR3, as DNA: TGTGCCAGCAGCTTCGTAGCGGGAGACTACAATGAGCAGTTCTTC.

V is TRBV13 and J is TRBJ2-5; a possible D gene is TRBD2 (5 bases). This CDR3 has 15 amino acids. Trimming shortened V by 4 bases and J by 4 bases, and 16 bases separated the two germline ends. Germline V CDR1 and CDR2: PRHDT, FYEKMQ (reference sequence). This CDR3 is CASSSTVRAGETQYF. The CDR3 DNA sequence: TGTGCCAGCAGCTCCACAGTGAGGGCAGGAGAGACCCAGTACTTC.

The chain recombines TRBV4-1 with TRBJ2-5; 11 bases fit TRBD1. The V and J ends lost 5 bases and 2 bases, in that order; junction bases with no gene match: 7. Germline V CDR1 and CDR2: MGHRA, YSYEKL. The length of the CDR3 is 16 residues. The CDR3 region has the DNA TGCGCCAGCAGCTCCGGGACAGGGGGATCACAAGAGACCCAGTACTTC. Its protein is CASSSGTGGSQETQYF.